The sequence of this T cell receptor (beta chain) was determined in a study of blood T cells in healthy people across ages. The CDR3 spans 14 residues. Germline lookup yields CDR1 SQVTM and CDR2 ANQGSEA. J was trimmed by 7 bases and V by 6 bases; bases with no gene match: 11. The second PCR ran about 6 to 12 cycles with a sample-barcoded 5' primer and J-beta primers. Each single sample gave us at least 2.5 million CDR3-containing paired-end reads. TCRdb recomputed calls from the 5' RACE reads with MiXCR, one row per CDR3 protein. The table has some 800,000 distinct CDR3 sequences, more than 40% seen once.

The sequencing input was blood. The clonotype was recovered from a man in his 60s in good health. V gene TRBV29-1 combines with J gene TRBJ2-2; 7 bases match TRBD1. CDR3 coding DNA: TGCAGCGTAAAGGGGGCGATCGACATCGGGGAGCTGTTTTTT. Protein: CSVKGAIDIGELFF.